This T cell receptor (beta chain) was captured by sequencing in a study of blood T cells in healthy people across ages. Study-level points and caveats: Compared with aged donors, long-lived donors showed fewer expanded clones, suggesting selection.

Ranging in age from about 6 to 90, the donors were healthy Caucasian individuals from Russia. As for this clonotype: The antigen remains unidentified.

It was with a sample-barcoded 5' primer and a J-beta primer mix that a second PCR of roughly 7 to 12 cycles was run. MiXCR, applied by TCRdb to the 5' RACE reads, yields one record per CDR3 protein. The table shows over 600,000 distinct CDR3 sequences, with 45% to 70% occurring only once. V dropped 6 bases and J dropped 5; count of bases not matched to a gene: 12. The V gene's germline CDR1 is MDHEN and CDR2 SYDVKM. The CDR3 is 16 amino acids. The sample taken for sequencing was blood. The TCR comes from a man between 35 and 55 years old in good health. The chain links TRBV28 to TRBJ2-5; 10 positions match TRBD1. DNA of the CDR3: TGTGCCAGCAGCCTAGGACCGGGACAGGGGATGGAGACCCAGTACTTC. This codes for CASSLGPGQGMETQYF.